This T cell receptor beta chain was recorded in a study of T cell repertoires in cytomegalovirus infection. Background on the study: TCR beta signatures that were public indicated CMV infection and matching HLA type. Study-wide results and caveats: Dominant in the ex vivo response were TCR beta clonotypes restricted by HLA-C and specific for CMV. Carriers of CMV and the relevant HLA type were discriminated by public TCR beta frequency.

This clonotype has just a few counts. What it binds is not known. TCRdb independently ran MiXCR on the reads; one entry per CDR3 protein. The table has approximately 500,000 distinct CDR3 sequences, about 15% seen once. The V gene lost 5 bases and the J gene lost 8 bases, with 17 bases spanning the gap. Per the germline V gene, CDR1 is KGHDR and CDR2 is SFDVKD. The CDR3 is 15 amino acids. This receptor was taken from a human donor in good health (CMV status not recorded). Some clones in this sample may be carry-over from other donors' samples. The V and J genes are TRBV24-1 and TRBJ1-4, with a tentative D call TRBD1 (5 bases). The sample consisted of CD8+ T cells from PBMCs. The CDR3 reads CATSGPPGGKEKLFF. The CDR3 DNA reads TGTGCCACCAGTGGCCCCCCCGGGGGGAAGGAAAAACTGTTTTTT.